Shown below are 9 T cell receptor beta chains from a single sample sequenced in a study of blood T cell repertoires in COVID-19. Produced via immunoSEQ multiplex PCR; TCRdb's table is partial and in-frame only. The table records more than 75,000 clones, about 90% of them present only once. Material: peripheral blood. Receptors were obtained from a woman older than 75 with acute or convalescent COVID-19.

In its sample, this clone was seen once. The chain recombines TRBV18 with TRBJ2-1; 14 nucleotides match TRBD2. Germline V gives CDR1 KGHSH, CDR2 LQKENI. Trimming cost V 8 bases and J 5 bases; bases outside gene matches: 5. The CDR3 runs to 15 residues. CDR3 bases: TGTGCCAGCCTTCCGGGACTAGCGGGGGACAATGAGCAGTTCTTC. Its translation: CASLPGLAGDNEQFF.

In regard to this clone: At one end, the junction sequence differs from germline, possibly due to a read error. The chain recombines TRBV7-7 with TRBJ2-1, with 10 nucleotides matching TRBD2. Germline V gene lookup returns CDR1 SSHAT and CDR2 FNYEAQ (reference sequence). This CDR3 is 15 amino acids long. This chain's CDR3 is CASSLGLAANNEQFF. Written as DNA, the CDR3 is TGTGCTAGCAGCTTAGGACTAGCGGCCAACAATGAGCAGTTCTTC.

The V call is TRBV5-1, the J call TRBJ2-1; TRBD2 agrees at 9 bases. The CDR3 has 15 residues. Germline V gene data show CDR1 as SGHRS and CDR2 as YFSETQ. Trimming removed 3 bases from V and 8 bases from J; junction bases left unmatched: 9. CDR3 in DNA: TGCGCCAGCAGCTCGACCGGGACTAGCTTATATGAGCAGTTCTTC. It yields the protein CASSSTGTSLYEQFF.

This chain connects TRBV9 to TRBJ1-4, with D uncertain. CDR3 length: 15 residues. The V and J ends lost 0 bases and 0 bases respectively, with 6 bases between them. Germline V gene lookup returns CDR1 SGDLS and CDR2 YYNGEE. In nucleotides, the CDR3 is TGTGCCAGCAGCGTAGGGGCTGCAACTAATGAAAAACTGTTTTTT. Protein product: CASSVGAATNEKLFF.

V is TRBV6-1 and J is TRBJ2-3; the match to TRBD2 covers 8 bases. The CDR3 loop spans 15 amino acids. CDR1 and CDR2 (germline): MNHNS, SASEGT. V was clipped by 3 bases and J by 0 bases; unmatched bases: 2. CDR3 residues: CASSDGTRSTDTQYF. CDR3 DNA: TGTGCCAGCAGTGACGGGACTAGGAGCACAGATACGCAGTATTTT.

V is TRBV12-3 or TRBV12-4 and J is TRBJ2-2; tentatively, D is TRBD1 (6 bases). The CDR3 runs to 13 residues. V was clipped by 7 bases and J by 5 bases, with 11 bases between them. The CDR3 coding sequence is TGTGCCAGCAACCCTCAGGGGACCGGGGAGCTGTTTTTT. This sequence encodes CASNPQGTGELFF.

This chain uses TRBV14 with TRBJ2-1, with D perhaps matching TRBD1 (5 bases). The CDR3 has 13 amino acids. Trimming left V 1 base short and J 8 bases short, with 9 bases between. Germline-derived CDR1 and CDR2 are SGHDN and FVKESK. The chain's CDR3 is CASSQGWGDEQFF. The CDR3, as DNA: TGTGCCAGCAGCCAAGGCTGGGGCGATGAGCAGTTCTTC.

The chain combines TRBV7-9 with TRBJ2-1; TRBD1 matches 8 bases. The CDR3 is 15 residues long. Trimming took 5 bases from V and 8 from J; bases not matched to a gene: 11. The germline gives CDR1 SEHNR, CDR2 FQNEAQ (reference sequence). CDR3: CASSPTGTGQDEQFF. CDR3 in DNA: TGTGCCAGCAGCCCCACCGGGACAGGTCAAGATGAGCAGTTCTTC.

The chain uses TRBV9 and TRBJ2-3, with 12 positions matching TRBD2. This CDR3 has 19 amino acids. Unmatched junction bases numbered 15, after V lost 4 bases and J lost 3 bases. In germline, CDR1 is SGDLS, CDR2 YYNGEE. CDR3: CASSLRTSGDVPPTDTQYF. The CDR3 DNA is TGTGCCAGCAGCCTCCGGACTAGCGGGGATGTGCCTCCGACAGATACGCAGTATTTT.